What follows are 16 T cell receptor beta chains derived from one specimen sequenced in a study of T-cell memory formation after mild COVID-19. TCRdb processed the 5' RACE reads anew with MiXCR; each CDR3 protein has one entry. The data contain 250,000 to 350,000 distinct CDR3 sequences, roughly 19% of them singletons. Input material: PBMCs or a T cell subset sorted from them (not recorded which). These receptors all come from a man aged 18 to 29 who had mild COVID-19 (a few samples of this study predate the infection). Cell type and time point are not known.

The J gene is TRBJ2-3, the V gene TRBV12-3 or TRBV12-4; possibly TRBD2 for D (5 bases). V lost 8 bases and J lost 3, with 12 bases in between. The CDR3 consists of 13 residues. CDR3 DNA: TGTGCCAGCTGTCGGGAAGGTACAGATACGCAGTATTTT. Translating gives CASCREGTDTQYF.

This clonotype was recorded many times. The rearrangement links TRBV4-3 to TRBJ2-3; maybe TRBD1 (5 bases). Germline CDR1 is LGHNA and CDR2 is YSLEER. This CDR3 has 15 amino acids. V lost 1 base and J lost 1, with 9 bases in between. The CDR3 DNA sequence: TGCGCCAGCAGCCAAGTTACAGGCCGCACAGATACGCAGTATTTT. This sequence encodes CASSQVTGRTDTQYF.

CDR3 amino acids: CSAAQLTGYQETQYF. The CDR3 DNA reads as TGCAGCGCGGCCCAATTAACGGGGTACCAAGAGACCCAGTACTTC. This sequence joins TRBV29-1 and TRBJ2-5; tentatively, D is TRBD2 (5 bases). The CDR3 spans 15 residues. Germline CDR1 is SQVTM and CDR2 is ANQGSEA. Trimming removed 7 bases from V and 0 bases from J, with 18 bases in between.

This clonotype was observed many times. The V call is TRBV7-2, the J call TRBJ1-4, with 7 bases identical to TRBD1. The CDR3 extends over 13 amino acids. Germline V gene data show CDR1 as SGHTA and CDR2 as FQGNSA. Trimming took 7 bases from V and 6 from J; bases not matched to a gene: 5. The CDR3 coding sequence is TGTGCCAGCAAAAAGGGGGCCTATGAAAAACTGTTTTTT. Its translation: CASKKGAYEKLFF.

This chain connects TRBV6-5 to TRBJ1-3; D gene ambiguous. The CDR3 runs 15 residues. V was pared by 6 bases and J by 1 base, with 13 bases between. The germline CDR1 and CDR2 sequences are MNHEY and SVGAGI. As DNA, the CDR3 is TGTGCCAGCAGAACCCGCCCGTGGTCTGGAAACACCATATATTTT. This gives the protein CASRTRPWSGNTIYF.

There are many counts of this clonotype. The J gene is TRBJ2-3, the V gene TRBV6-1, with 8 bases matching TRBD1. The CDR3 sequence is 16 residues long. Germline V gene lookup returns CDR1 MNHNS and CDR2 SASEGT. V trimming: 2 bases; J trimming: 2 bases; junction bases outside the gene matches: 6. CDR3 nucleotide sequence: TGTGCCAGCAGTGAAAGGAAGGACAGGGTCACAGATACGCAGTATTTT. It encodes CASSERKDRVTDTQYF.

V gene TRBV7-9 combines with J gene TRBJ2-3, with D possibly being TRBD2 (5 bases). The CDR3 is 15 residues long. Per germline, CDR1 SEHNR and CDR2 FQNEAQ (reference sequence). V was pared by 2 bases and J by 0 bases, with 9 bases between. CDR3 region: CASSLSGPSTDTQYF. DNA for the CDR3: TGTGCCAGCAGCTTAAGCGGCCCTAGCACAGATACGCAGTATTTT.

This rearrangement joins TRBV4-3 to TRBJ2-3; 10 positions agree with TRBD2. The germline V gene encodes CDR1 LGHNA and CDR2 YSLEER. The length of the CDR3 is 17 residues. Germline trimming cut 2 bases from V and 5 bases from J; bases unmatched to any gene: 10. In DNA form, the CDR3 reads TGCGCCAGCAGCCAACCCGGGGGTGTAGCGGGAGGAGATACGCAGTATTTT. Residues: CASSQPGGVAGGDTQYF.

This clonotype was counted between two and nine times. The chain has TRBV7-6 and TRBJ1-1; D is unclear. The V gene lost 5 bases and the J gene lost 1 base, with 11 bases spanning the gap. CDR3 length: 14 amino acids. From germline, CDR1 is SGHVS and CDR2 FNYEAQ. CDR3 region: CASSPGSRNTEAFF. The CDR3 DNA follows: TGTGCCAGCAGCCCGGGGTCGCGGAACACTGAAGCTTTCTTT. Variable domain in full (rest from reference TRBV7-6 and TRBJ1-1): GAGVSQSPRYKVTKRGQDVALRCDPISGHVSLYWYRQALGQGPEFLTYFNYEAQQDKSGLPNDRFSAERPEGSISTLTIQRTEQRDSAMYRCASSPGSRNTEAFFGQGTRLTVV.

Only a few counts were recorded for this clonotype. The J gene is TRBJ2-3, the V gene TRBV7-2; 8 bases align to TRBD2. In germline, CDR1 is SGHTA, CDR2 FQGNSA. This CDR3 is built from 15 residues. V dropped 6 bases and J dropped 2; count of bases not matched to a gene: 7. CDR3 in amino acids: CASSYLAGFTDTQYF. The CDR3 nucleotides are TGTGCCAGCAGTTACTTAGCGGGGTTCACAGATACGCAGTATTTT.

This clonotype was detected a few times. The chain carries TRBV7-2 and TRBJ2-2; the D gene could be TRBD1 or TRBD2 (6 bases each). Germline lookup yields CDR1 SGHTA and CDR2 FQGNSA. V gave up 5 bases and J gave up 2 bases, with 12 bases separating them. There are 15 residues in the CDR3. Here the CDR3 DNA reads TGTGCCAGCAGCCCCAAGGGGGGAAACACCGGGGAGCTGTTTTTT. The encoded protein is CASSPKGGNTGELFF.

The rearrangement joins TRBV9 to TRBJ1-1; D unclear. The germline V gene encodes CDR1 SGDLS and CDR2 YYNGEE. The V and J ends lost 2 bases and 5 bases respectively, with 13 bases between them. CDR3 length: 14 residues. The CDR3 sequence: CASSVGARITEAFF. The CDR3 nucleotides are TGTGCCAGCAGCGTCGGCGCCCGGATTACTGAAGCTTTCTTT.

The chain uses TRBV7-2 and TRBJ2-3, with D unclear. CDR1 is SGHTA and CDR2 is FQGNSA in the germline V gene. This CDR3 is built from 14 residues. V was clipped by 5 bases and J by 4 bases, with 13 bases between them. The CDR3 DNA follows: TGTGCCAGCAGCGCATTTGGGATTCCAGATACGCAGTATTTT. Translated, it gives CASSAFGIPDTQYF.

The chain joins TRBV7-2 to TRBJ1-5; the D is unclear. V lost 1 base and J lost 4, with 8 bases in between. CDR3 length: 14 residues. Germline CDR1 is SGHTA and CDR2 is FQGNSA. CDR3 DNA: TGTGCCAGCAGCTTAGGAATGGGAAATCAGCCCCAGCATTTT. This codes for CASSLGMGNQPQHF.

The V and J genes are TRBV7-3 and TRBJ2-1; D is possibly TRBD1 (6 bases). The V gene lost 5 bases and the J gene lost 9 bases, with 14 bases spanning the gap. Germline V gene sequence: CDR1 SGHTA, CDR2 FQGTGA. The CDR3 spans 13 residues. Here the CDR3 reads CASSIPGVGEQFF. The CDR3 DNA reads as TGTGCCAGCAGCATCCCAGGGGTCGGTGAGCAGTTCTTC.

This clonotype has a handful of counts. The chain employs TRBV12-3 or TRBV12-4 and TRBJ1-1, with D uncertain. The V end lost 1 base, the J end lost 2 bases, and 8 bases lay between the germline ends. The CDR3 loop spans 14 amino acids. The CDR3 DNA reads TGTGCCAGCAGTTTAGAGGGCGGAAACACTGAAGCTTTCTTT. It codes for CASSLEGGNTEAFF.